This T cell receptor beta chain was sequenced for a study of cytomegalovirus exposure and HLA in healthy donors. Across the study: Roughly four fifths of a few hundred genotyped donors fell in the Caucasian-associated ancestry cluster.

The CDR3 sequence is 15 residues long. Trimming took 4 bases from V and 8 from J, leaving 15 bases between them. Germline CDR1 reads MNHNS; CDR2 reads SASEGT. PCR used 60 Vbeta primers and 13 Jbeta primers. This table comes from immunoSEQ multiplex PCR, and its TCRdb copy is limited to in-frame clones, with some not included. The repertoire holds 90,000 to 100,000 clones, with roughly 76% as singletons. The material sequenced was PBMCs. The source of this sequence is a woman aged 55-70 years in good health and CMV-seropositive. The chain links TRBV6-1 to TRBJ1-6; a weak D match, TRBD1 (5 bases). The CDR3 here is CASSVVSAGDSPLHF. The CDR3 DNA sequence: TGTGCCAGCAGTGTAGTCTCCGCGGGGGATTCACCCCTCCACTTT.